This is a list of T cell receptor beta chains from one sample in a study of cytomegalovirus exposure and HLA in healthy donors. Assay: immunoSEQ multiplex PCR; the TCRdb copy retains only in-frame clones and omits some. The table includes some 130,000 clones, 70% to 85% detected once. The source material was PBMCs. Every receptor here comes from a woman between 50 and 59 years old in good health and CMV-seropositive. Each CDR3 is given with its conserved first and last residue. A D gene is named only where the DNA matches it firmly. Size tells how often a clone was seen (once, few, many) or the class of an expanded clone, and some rows leave it out.

TRBV6-1	NA	TRBJ2-7	NA	CASSEQYGGAVMAWEQYF	TGTGCCAGCAGTGAACAATATGGAGGAGCGGTCATGGCGTGGGAGCAGTACTTC
TRBV28	NA	TRBJ1-5	NA	CASRASGTHQPQHF	TGTGCCAGCAGGGCATCAGGAACCCATCAGCCCCAGCATTTT
TRBV2	TRBD1	TRBJ2-3	NA	CASSVAGTGADTQYF	TGTGCCAGCAGTGTCGCCGGGACAGGGGCTGATACGCAGTATTTT
TRBV6-5	TRBD1	TRBJ2-7	once	CASSYRDRAYEQYF	TGTGCCAGCAGTTACCGGGACAGGGCCTACGAGCAGTACTTC
TRBV6-5	NA	TRBJ1-3	NA	CASSSGGVGNTIYF	TGTGCCAGCAGTTCTGGGGGGGTCGGAAACACCATATATTTT
TRBV27	NA	TRBJ1-1	NA	CASTPGHGDAEAFF	TGTGCCAGCACACCTGGACACGGCGACGCTGAAGCTTTCTTT
TRBV19	TRBD2	TRBJ2-3	NA	CASSMSLSGGPTDTQYF	TGTGCCAGTAGTATGTCCCTTAGCGGGGGACCCACAGATACGCAGTATTTT
TRBV7-6	TRBD1	TRBJ2-1	NA	CASSLGTGYNEQFF	TGTGCCAGCAGCTTAGGGACAGGGTACAATGAGCAGTTCTTC
TRBV30	TRBD2	TRBJ2-3	NA	CAWSSGGTDTQYF	TGTGCCTGGAGTTCGGGGGGGACAGATACGCAGTATTTT
TRBV19	TRBD1	TRBJ2-1	NA	CASSMRGGDSYNEQFF	TGTGCCAGTAGTATGAGAGGGGGCGACTCCTACAATGAGCAGTTCTTC
TRBV11-3	NA	TRBJ2-3	NA	CASSLGFRDTQYF	TGTGCCAGCAGCTTAGGGTTCCGGGATACGCAGTATTTT
TRBV5-1	NA	TRBJ1-4	NA	CASSRAQATNEKLFF	TGCGCCAGCAGCCGGGCACAGGCAACTAATGAAAAACTGTTTTTT
TRBV9	TRBD1	TRBJ2-1	NA	CASSPSGTGAYNEQFF	TGTGCCAGCAGCCCATCTGGGACAGGGGCATACAATGAGCAGTTCTTC
TRBV18	TRBD1	TRBJ2-5	NA	CASSLDRGPETQYF	TGTGCCAGCTCTTTGGACAGGGGGCCAGAGACCCAGTACTTC
TRBV9	NA	TRBJ2-2	NA	CASSARQANTGELFF	TGTGCCAGCAGCGCCAGACAGGCGAACACCGGGGAGCTGTTTTTT
TRBV7-3	TRBD2	TRBJ2-3	NA	CASSLGLAGTDTQYF	TGTGCCAGCAGCTTAGGGCTAGCGGGGACAGATACGCAGTATTTT
TRBV9	TRBD1	TRBJ1-1	NA	CASSAGQGLGAFF	TGTGCCAGCAGCGCCGGACAGGGGTTGGGAGCTTTCTTT
TRBV5-1	TRBD1	TRBJ2-6	NA	CASSPTGVTLSGANVLTF	TGCGCCAGCAGCCCGACAGGGGTCACCCTTTCTGGGGCCAACGTCCTGACTTTC
TRBV9	NA	TRBJ2-7	NA	CASSPSSSAYEQYF	TGTGCCAGCAGTCCTAGCAGTTCCGCCTACGAGCAGTACTTC
TRBV7-9	TRBD2	TRBJ2-5	once	CASSSSGASQETQYF	TGTGCCAGCAGCTCCAGCGGGGCTTCCCAAGAGACCCAGTACTTC
TRBV7-8	NA	TRBJ2-7	NA	CASSFGLANEQYF	TGTGCCAGCAGCTTTGGTCTAGCCAACGAGCAGTACTTC
TRBV9	TRBD1	TRBJ1-1	few	CASSPEGQPNTEAFF	TGTGCCAGCAGCCCCGAGGGACAGCCGAACACTGAAGCTTTCTTT
TRBV6-5	NA	TRBJ1-1	NA	CASSLTGTTEAFF	TGTGCCAGCAGTTTAACAGGGACCACTGAAGCTTTCTTT
TRBV6-1	TRBD1	TRBJ1-5	NA	CASSEAEGAGNQPQHF	TGTGCCAGCAGTGAAGCGGAGGGGGCGGGCAATCAGCCCCAGCATTTT
TRBV5-1	NA	TRBJ2-6	NA	CASDPTGLSSGANVLTF	TGCGCCAGCGACCCGACAGGATTGTCCTCTGGGGCCAACGTCCTGACTTTC
TRBV6-6	TRBD1	TRBJ1-4	NA	CASSYSGQANEKLFF	TGTGCCAGCAGTTATTCCGGACAGGCTAATGAAAAACTGTTTTTT
TRBV19	NA	TRBJ1-6	NA	CASSTRTDGYNSPLHF	TGTGCCAGTAGTACACGGACAGATGGGTATAATTCACCCCTCCACTTT
TRBV6-1	NA	TRBJ1-1	NA	CASSEAHRESEAFF	TGTGCCAGCAGTGAAGCACACAGGGAGAGTGAAGCTTTCTTT
TRBV5-6	NA	TRBJ2-1	NA	CASSLRLDNEQFF	TGTGCCAGCAGCCTAAGATTAGATAATGAGCAGTTCTTC
TRBV19	TRBD1	TRBJ2-2	NA	CASSRTGAGGELFF	TGTGCCAGTAGTCGCACAGGGGCTGGCGGGGAGCTGTTTTTT
TRBV9	NA	TRBJ1-2	NA	CASSARPTLDGYTF	TGTGCCAGCAGCGCCCGGCCCACCCTAGATGGCTACACCTTC
TRBV9	TRBD1	TRBJ1-4	NA	CASSVGTANEKLFF	TGTGCCAGCAGCGTCGGGACAGCTAATGAAAAACTGTTTTTT
TRBV7-2	NA	TRBJ1-5	NA	CASSLEEFQPQHF	TGTGCCAGCAGCTTAGAAGAGTTCCAGCCCCAGCATTTT
TRBV2	TRBD1	TRBJ1-4	NA	CASSPRQGLGEKLFF	TGTGCCAGCAGTCCAAGACAGGGTTTAGGGGAAAAACTGTTTTTT
TRBV9	NA	TRBJ1-3	NA	CASSGTPSSGNTIYF	TGTGCCAGCAGCGGGACTCCTTCCTCTGGAAACACCATATATTTT
TRBV5-1	NA	TRBJ1-1	once	CASSWSLVRGNTEAFF	TGCGCCAGCAGCTGGTCTTTAGTACGGGGGAACACTGAAGCTTTCTTT
TRBV29-1	TRBD1	TRBJ2-5	NA	CSVAFVLDRGQATQYF	TGCAGCGTGGCCTTTGTGTTGGACAGGGGCCAGGCGACCCAGTACTTC
TRBV5-1	NA	TRBJ2-5	NA	CASSLEAGQETQYF	TGCGCCAGCAGCTTGGAGGCAGGACAAGAGACCCAGTACTTC
TRBV7-7	TRBD1	TRBJ1-4	NA	CASSSGGLEKLFF	TGTGCTAGCAGCTCAGGGGGCCTCGAAAAACTGTTTTTT